The 13 T cell receptor beta chains below were found in one sample sequenced in a study of T-cell memory formation after mild COVID-19. Each CDR3 protein gets one entry after TCRdb re-called the 5' RACE reads with MiXCR. The table lists just over 150,000 distinct CDR3 sequences, 25% to 40% of them singletons. Sequencing input: PBMCs or a T cell subset sorted from them (not recorded which). The source of these receptors is an adult woman who had mild COVID-19 (a few samples of this study predate the infection). Cell type and time point are not known.

This clonotype was picked up many times. This sequence joins TRBV11-2 and TRBJ2-1, with 9 bases that match TRBD2. Germline assignment: CDR1 SGHAT and CDR2 FQNNGV. This CDR3 comprises 18 residues. The trim removed 0 bases at V and 4 bases at J, leaving 10 bases unmatched. The DNA for the CDR3 is TGTGCCAGCAGCTTAGATCCCCCGACTAGCGGACCTTACAATGAGCAGTTCTTC. Its translation is CASSLDPPTSGPYNEQFF.

The rearrangement uses TRBV6-2 or TRBV6-3 and TRBJ1-4, with TRBD1 identical over 7 bases. The V and J ends lost 7 bases and 4 bases, in that order; junction bases with no gene match: 6. Per germline, CDR1 MNHEY and CDR2 SVGEGT. This CDR3 spans 14 amino acids. CDR3 in DNA: TGTGCCAGCACCAGACAGGGCGGTAATGAAAAACTGTTTTTT. Its protein product is CASTRQGGNEKLFF.

The V gene is TRBV18, the J gene TRBJ2-7; 8 bases match TRBD2. V lost 1 base to trimming and J lost 3 bases; unmatched junction nucleotides: 2. The CDR3 covers 14 residues. In germline, CDR1 is KGHSH, CDR2 LQKENI. CDR3 amino acids: CASSPQRENYEQYF. Here the CDR3 DNA reads TGTGCCAGCTCACCACAGCGGGAGAACTACGAGCAGTACTTC.

The rearrangement joins TRBV20-1 to TRBJ1-1; D ambiguous. V was shortened by 4 bases and J by 0 bases, with 12 bases between the two germline ends. The CDR3 is 14 amino acids. Germline values: CDR1 DFQATT, CDR2 SNEGSKA (reference sequence). CDR3 in amino acids: CSATNWVMNTEAFF. CDR3 DNA: TGCAGTGCTACTAACTGGGTTATGAACACTGAAGCTTTCTTT.

This clonotype was observed a few times. The CDR3 DNA reads TGCGCCAGCAGCCAAGATACCGATTGGGGTAATGAGCAGTTCTTC. This codes for CASSQDTDWGNEQFF. The chain has TRBV4-1 and TRBJ2-1; D is ambiguous. The germline V and J ends were trimmed by 0 bases and 7 bases, with 13 bases remaining between them. The V gene's germline CDR1 is MGHRA and CDR2 YSYEKL. This CDR3 comprises 15 residues.

The gene calls are TRBV12-3 or TRBV12-4 and TRBJ1-1, with D possibly TRBD1 on 5 matching bases. The CDR3 runs 18 residues. V lost 3 bases, J lost 0 bases, and 20 bases lay in between. CDR3 amino acids: CASSFGQGEGAVNTEAFF. CDR3 sequence (DNA): TGTGCCAGCAGTTTCGGTCAGGGAGAGGGAGCAGTGAACACTGAAGCTTTCTTT.

This clonotype was seen a handful of times. The chain links TRBV9 to TRBJ2-3; D is unresolved. This CDR3 spans 16 amino acids. CDR1 SGDLS and CDR2 YYNGEE come from the germline V gene. Trimming took 1 base from V and 1 from J, leaving 13 bases between them. CDR3 nucleotide sequence: TGTGCCAGCAGCGTAAATGTGGGGTCAGGCACAGATACGCAGTATTTT. This gives the protein CASSVNVGSGTDTQYF.

This clonotype occurred a few times. The rearrangement links TRBV20-1 to TRBJ2-1; 7 bases match TRBD1. Germline V gene lookup returns CDR1 DFQATT and CDR2 SNEGSKA (reference sequence). V dropped 3 bases and J dropped 3; count of bases not matched to a gene: 5. CDR3 length: 14 amino acids. The CDR3 nucleotides read TGCAGTGCTAGGGAAGGGACAGACTACAATGAGCAGTTCTTC. Amino acids: CSAREGTDYNEQFF.

V gene TRBV15 combines with J gene TRBJ2-3; 10 positions agree with TRBD2. Trimming cost V 8 bases and J 4 bases; bases outside gene matches: 12. CDR1 is LNHNV, CDR2 YYDKDF, per germline (reference sequence). The CDR3 spans 16 residues. This CDR3 reads CATGLGTSVLSDTQYF. The CDR3 DNA is TGTGCCACCGGACTAGGGACTAGCGTCTTATCAGATACGCAGTATTTT.

This clonotype showed up just a few times. The chain uses TRBV4-3 and TRBJ2-2; 10 nucleotides align to TRBD2. The germline V gene has CDR1 LGHNA and CDR2 YSLEER. The V gene end was trimmed by 3 bases and the J gene end by 4 bases; junction bases not matched to a gene: 2. This CDR3 contains 15 residues. The CDR3 DNA is TGCGCCAGCAGCCACGGACTAGCGGTCACCGGGGAGCTGTTTTTT. Its protein is CASSHGLAVTGELFF.

The chain joins TRBV11-2 to TRBJ2-3; D gene uncertain. Germline V gene lookup returns CDR1 SGHAT and CDR2 FQNNGV. The length of the CDR3 is 16 residues. Trimming pared 1 base from V and 0 bases from J, leaving 11 bases between. The CDR3 sequence is CASSLGQATSTDTQYF. The CDR3 coding sequence is TGTGCCAGCAGCTTAGGTCAAGCTACTAGCACAGATACGCAGTATTTT.

The rearrangement uses TRBV12-3 or TRBV12-4 and TRBJ1-5, with 7 bases matching TRBD1. Trimming removed 4 bases from V and 6 bases from J; junction bases left unmatched: 6. There are 14 residues in the CDR3. The CDR3 DNA sequence: TGTGCCAGCAGTTCATGGACAGGTTTTCAGCCCCAGCATTTT. The encoded protein is CASSSWTGFQPQHF.

The rearrangement uses TRBV7-3 and TRBJ1-1; the D is unclear. Trimming shortened V by 2 bases and J by 0 bases, and 7 bases separated the two germline ends. The CDR3 loop spans 14 amino acids. Germline CDR1 is SGHTA and CDR2 is FQGTGA. The CDR3 spells CASSLVPLNTEAFF. In DNA, the CDR3 is TGTGCCAGCAGCTTAGTCCCTTTGAACACTGAAGCTTTCTTT. The complete variable domain, with remaining parts taken from reference TRBV7-3 and TRBJ1-1, reads GAGVSQTPSNKVTEKGKYVELRCDPISGHTALYWYRQSLGQGPEFLIYFQGTGAADDSGLPNDRFFAVRPEGSVSTLKIQRTERGDSAVYLCASSLVPLNTEAFFGQGTRLTVV.